The 14 T cell receptor beta chains given below trace back to one sample, sequenced in a study of T cell responses to AZD1222 COVID-19 vaccine listed by TCRdb under 2021. Library construction relied on the immunoSEQ multiplex PCR assay. TCRdb provides this immuneACCESS table in a form limited to in-frame rearrangements. Some clones are lacking; in checked studies, under half of them reflect an unresolved V gene, and why the rest are absent is not known. The sample table lists approximately 180,000 clones, over 80% of them with a count of one. Around 0.93% of the sample belongs to the ten largest clones. Per the publication, the time point label means: about 28 days (+/-7) after the second vaccine dose. What this sample's treatment or condition label stands for: meningococcal conjugate vaccine given as trial control. Sequencing used peripheral blood, obtained 28 days after the second dose of the MenACWY control vaccine. These receptors all come from an adult who received the MenACWY meningococcal vaccine as a control.

The CDR3 reads CASSPGDRGPVFF. CDR3 bases: TGTGCCAGCAGTCCCGGAGACAGGGGGCCCGTGTTTTTT. The V and J genes are TRBV12-3 or TRBV12-4 and TRBJ2-2, with 10 bases lining up with TRBD1. With 5 bases clipped from V and 15 bases from J, the junction kept 9 bases outside the gene matches. This CDR3 has 13 amino acids.

The V gene is TRBV5-1, the J gene TRBJ1-6; TRBD1 might be the D (6 bases). The CDR3 loop spans 18 amino acids. Germline V gene sequence: CDR1 SGHRS, CDR2 YFSETQ. V lost 2 bases to trimming and J lost 2 bases, with 17 bases between them. The CDR3 sequence is CASSLRWDNSPYNSPLHF. In nucleotides, the CDR3 is TGCGCCAGCAGCTTACGATGGGACAATTCACCCTATAATTCACCCCTCCACTTT.

The genes are TRBV3-1 (or the pseudogene TRBV3-2) and TRBJ1-1, with D possibly TRBD1 on 5 matching bases. Germline values: CDR1 LGHDT, CDR2 YNNKEL (reference sequence). Trimming left V 6 bases short and J 6 bases short, with 23 bases between. This CDR3 is 16 amino acids long. As DNA, the CDR3 is TGTGCCAGCAGACAGACTTGGGGGGGAATCGGGGCTGAAGCTTTCTTT. Translated: CASRQTWGGIGAEAFF.

The chain links TRBV28 to TRBJ1-1; D gene uncertain. V was shortened by 7 bases and J by 0 bases, with 6 bases between the two germline ends. This CDR3 is built from 12 residues. Germline values: CDR1 MDHEN, CDR2 SYDVKM. CDR3 region: CASMGLNTEAFF. CDR3 nucleotides: TGTGCCAGCATGGGGTTGAACACTGAAGCTTTCTTT. Drawing the rest from reference TRBV28 and TRBJ1-1, the complete variable domain is DVKVTQSSRYLVKRTGEKVFLECVQDMDHENMFWYRQDPGLGLRLIYFSYDVKMKEKGDIPEGYSVSREKKERFSLILESASTNQTSMYLCASMGLNTEAFFGQGTRLTVV.

This chain links TRBV28 with TRBJ1-1; D not resolved. The CDR3 loop spans 13 amino acids. The V and J ends lost 6 bases and 3 bases respectively, with 11 bases between them. Germline CDR1 and CDR2: MDHEN and SYDVKM. This CDR3 reads CASSLPQDTEAFF. DNA of the CDR3: TGTGCCAGCAGCCTTCCTCAGGACACTGAAGCTTTCTTT.

Regarding this clone: One end of the junction varies from germline; a read error may be responsible. The chain recombines TRBV25-1 with TRBJ1-1; the match to TRBD1 covers 7 bases. CDR1 is MGHDK and CDR2 is SYGVNS in the germline V gene. The length of the CDR3 is 15 residues. CDR3: CASSQYRQGNTEAFF. The CDR3 DNA is TGTGCCAGCAGTCAATACCGACAGGGGAACACTGAAGCTTTCTTT.

DNA of the CDR3: TGTGCCTGGAGTGTGGGACCGAGCCCCAATCCCCAGCATTTT. Its protein is CAWSVGPSPNPQHF. This rearrangement joins TRBV30 to TRBJ1-5; D is possibly TRBD1 (5 bases). This CDR3 is built from 14 residues. V lost 0 bases to trimming and J lost 10 bases, with 16 bases between them. Germline V gives CDR1 GTSNPN, CDR2 SVGIG (reference sequence). The complete variable domain, with remaining parts taken from reference TRBV30 and TRBJ1-5, reads SQTIHQWPATLVQPVGSPLSLECTVEGTSNPNLYWYRQAAGRGLQLLFYSVGIGQISSEVPQNLSASRPQDRQFILSSKKLLLSDSGFYLCAWSVGPSPNPQHFGDGTRLSIL.

This clone was picked up one time. J is TRBJ2-7 and V is TRBV29-1; the D gene is possibly TRBD2 (6 bases). In germline, CDR1 is SQVTM, CDR2 ANQGSEA. The CDR3 totals 12 residues. V shed 7 bases and J shed 0 bases, with 10 bases lying between them. As DNA, the CDR3 is TGCAGCGCCGTCGGGGGCTCCTACGAGCAGTACTTC. Translated, it gives CSAVGGSYEQYF.

V gene TRBV7-8 combines with J gene TRBJ2-1; 8 bases map to TRBD1. CDR1 SGHVS and CDR2 FQNEAQ come from the germline V gene. The CDR3 sequence is 15 residues long. Germline trimming cut 2 bases from V and 2 bases from J; bases unmatched to any gene: 2. CDR3 amino acids: CASSLTGGPYNEQFF. The CDR3 DNA sequence: TGTGCCAGCAGCTTAACAGGGGGACCCTACAATGAGCAGTTCTTC.

The genes are TRBV30 and TRBJ1-1; TRBD1 might be the D (6 bases). V lost 4 bases and J lost 3, with 12 bases in between. This CDR3 spans 13 amino acids. From germline, CDR1 is GTSNPN and CDR2 SVGIG (reference sequence). The CDR3 reads CAWTLQGHTEAFF. The CDR3 coding sequence is TGTGCCTGGACACTACAGGGCCACACTGAAGCTTTCTTT. Combining the CDR3 with reference TRBV30 and TRBJ1-1 gives the whole variable domain SQTIHQWPATLVQPVGSPLSLECTVEGTSNPNLYWYRQAAGRGLQLLFYSVGIGQISSEVPQNLSASRPQDRQFILSSKKLLLSDSGFYLCAWTLQGHTEAFFGQGTRLTVV.

The chain has TRBV9 and TRBJ2-3; 8 bases fit TRBD2. This CDR3 spans 15 amino acids. Germline CDR1 and CDR2: SGDLS and YYNGEE. Unmatched junction bases numbered 5, after V lost 1 base and J lost 4 bases. This CDR3 reads CASSVLRGDADTQYF. DNA of the CDR3: TGTGCCAGCAGCGTATTGCGGGGGGATGCAGATACGCAGTATTTT.

The CDR3 coding sequence is TGCGCCAGCAGCCAAGTTCGACTTGGGACAGGGGGCTATGGCTACACCTTC. Translating gives CASSQVRLGTGGYGYTF. The chain is built from TRBV4-1 and TRBJ1-2, with TRBD1 matching 11 bases. J gave up 4 bases and V 1 base, and 8 bases lay outside the gene matches. Per germline, CDR1 MGHRA and CDR2 YSYEKL. This CDR3 spans 17 amino acids.

In DNA form, the CDR3 reads TGCAGTGCTAGTATCGACCGCGGCTACACCTTC. Protein sequence: CSASIDRGYTF. The gene calls are TRBV20-1 and TRBJ1-2; D call uncertain. The CDR3 is 11 residues long. CDR1 and CDR2 (germline): DFQATT, SNEGSKA (reference sequence). V was shortened by 3 bases and J by 8 bases, with 10 bases between the two germline ends.

V gene TRBV6-6 combines with J gene TRBJ1-3; D is possibly TRBD1 (6 bases). The CDR3 runs 14 residues. Germline-derived CDR1 and CDR2 are MNHNY and SVGAGI (reference sequence). The V end lost 0 bases, the J end lost 7 bases, and 10 bases lay between the germline ends. CDR3: CASSYSSGANTIYF. For the CDR3, the DNA is TGTGCCAGCAGTTACTCGTCGGGGGCCAACACCATATATTTT.